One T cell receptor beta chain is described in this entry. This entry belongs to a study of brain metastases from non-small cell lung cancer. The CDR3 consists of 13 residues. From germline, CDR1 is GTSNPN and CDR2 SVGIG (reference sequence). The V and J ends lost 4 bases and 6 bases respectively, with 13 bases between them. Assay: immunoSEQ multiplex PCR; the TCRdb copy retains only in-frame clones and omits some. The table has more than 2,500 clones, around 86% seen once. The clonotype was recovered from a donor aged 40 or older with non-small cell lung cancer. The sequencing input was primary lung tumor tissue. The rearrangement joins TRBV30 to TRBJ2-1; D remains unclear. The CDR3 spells CAWKGPRVNEQFF. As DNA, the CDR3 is TGTGCCTGGAAAGGGCCCCGGGTCAATGAGCAGTTCTTC. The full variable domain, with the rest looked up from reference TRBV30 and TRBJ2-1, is SQTIHQWPATLVQPVGSPLSLECTVEGTSNPNLYWYRQAAGRGLQLLFYSVGIGQISSEVPQNLSASRPQDRQFILSSKKLLLSDSGFYLCAWKGPRVNEQFFGPGTRLTVL.